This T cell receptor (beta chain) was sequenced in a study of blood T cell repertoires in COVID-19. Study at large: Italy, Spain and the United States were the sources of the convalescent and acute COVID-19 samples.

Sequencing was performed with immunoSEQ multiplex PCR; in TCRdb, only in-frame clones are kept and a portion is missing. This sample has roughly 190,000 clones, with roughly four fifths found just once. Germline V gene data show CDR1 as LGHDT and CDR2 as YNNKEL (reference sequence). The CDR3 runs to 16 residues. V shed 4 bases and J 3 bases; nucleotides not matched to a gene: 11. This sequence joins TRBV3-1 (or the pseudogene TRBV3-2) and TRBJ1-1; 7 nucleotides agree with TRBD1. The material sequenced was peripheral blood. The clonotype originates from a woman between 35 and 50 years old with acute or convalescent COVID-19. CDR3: CASSRPFSRGHTEAFF. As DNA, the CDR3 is TGTGCCAGCAGCCGGCCGTTTTCTAGGGGGCACACTGAAGCTTTCTTT.